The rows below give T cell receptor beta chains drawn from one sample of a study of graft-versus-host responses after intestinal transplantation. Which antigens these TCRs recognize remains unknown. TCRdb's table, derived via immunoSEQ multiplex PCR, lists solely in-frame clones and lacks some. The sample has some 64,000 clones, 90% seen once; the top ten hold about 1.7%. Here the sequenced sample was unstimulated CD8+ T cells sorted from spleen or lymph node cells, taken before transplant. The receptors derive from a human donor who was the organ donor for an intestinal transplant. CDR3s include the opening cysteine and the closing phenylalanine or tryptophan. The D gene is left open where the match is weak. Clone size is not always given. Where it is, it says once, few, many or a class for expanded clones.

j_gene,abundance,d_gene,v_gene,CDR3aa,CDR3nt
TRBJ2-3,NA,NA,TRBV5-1,CASSLAPRERTDTQYF,TGCGCCAGCAGCTTGGCCCCACGGGAGCGCACAGATACGCAGTATTTT
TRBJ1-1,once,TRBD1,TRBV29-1,CSEKTGDDTEAFF,TGCAGCGAGAAGACAGGGGATGACACTGAAGCTTTCTTT
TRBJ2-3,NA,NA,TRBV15,CATSRVAAYTDTQYF,TGTGCCACCAGCAGAGTGGCGGCTTACACAGATACGCAGTATTTT
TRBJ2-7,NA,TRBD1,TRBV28,CASSSSGTGTEQYF,TGTGCCAGCAGTTCGTCTGGGACAGGGACCGAGCAGTACTTC
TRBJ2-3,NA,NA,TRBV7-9,CASSFPEAREHDTQYF,TGTGCCAGCAGCTTCCCGGAGGCGAGGGAGCATGATACGCAGTATTTT
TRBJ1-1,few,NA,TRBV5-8,CASSLYLNTEAFF,TGTGCCAGCAGCTTGTATCTTAACACTGAAGCTTTCTTT
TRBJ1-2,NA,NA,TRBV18,CASSPLTMDRRIYGYTF,TGTGCCAGCTCACCACTAACAATGGACAGACGGATCTATGGCTACACCTTC
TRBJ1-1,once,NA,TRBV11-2,CASSGGVRTEAFF,TGTGCCAGCAGCGGTGGTGTGAGGACAGAAGCTTTCTTT
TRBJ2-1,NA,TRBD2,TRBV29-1,CSALSTASGSAYNEQFF,TGCAGCGCCCTGAGTACGGCTAGCGGGAGCGCCTACAATGAGCAGTTCTTC
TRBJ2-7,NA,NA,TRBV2,CASSEGQDYTYEQYF,TGTGCCAGCAGTGAAGGGCAGGACTATACCTACGAGCAGTACTTC
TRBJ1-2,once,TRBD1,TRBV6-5,CATMKAGQEGGYTF,TGTGCCACCATGAAAGCCGGACAGGAAGGTGGCTACACCTTC
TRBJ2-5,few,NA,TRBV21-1,CASSPRLADGEVQETQYF,TGTGCCAGCAGCCCTCGACTAGCAGATGGGGAGGTGCAAGAGACCCAGTACTTC
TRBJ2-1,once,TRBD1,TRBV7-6,CASSMGQEGYEQFF,TGTGCCAGCAGCATGGGACAGGAGGGCTATGAGCAGTTCTTC
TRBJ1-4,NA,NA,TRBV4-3,CASSPRDYNEKLFF,TGCGCCAGCAGCCCCCGGGATTATAATGAAAAACTGTTTTTT
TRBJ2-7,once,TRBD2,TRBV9,CASSVGSREVPSYEQYF,TGTGCCAGCAGCGTAGGATCGCGGGAGGTCCCCTCCTACGAGCAGTACTTC
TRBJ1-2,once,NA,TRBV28,CASSLPFRTRLPLNYTF,TGTGCCAGCAGTTTGCCTTTTCGGACAAGACTTCCATTAAACTACACCTTC
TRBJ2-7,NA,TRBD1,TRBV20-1,CSATDRDEQYF,TGCAGTGCTACGGACAGGGACGAGCAGTACTTC
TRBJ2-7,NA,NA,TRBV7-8,CASSPDGGPYEQYF,TGTGCCAGCAGCCCCGACGGGGGGCCCTACGAGCAGTACTTC
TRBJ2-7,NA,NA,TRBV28,CASSFNPGIVSVEQYF,TGTGCCAGCAGTTTCAACCCGGGGATAGTATCGGTCGAGCAGTACTTC
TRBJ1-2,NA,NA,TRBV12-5,CASAVGGHYGYTF,TGTGCTAGTGCCGTGGGGGGGCACTATGGCTACACCTTC
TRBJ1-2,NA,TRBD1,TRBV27,CASSLIGTGYGYTF,TGTGCCAGCAGTTTAATCGGGACAGGGTATGGCTACACCTTC
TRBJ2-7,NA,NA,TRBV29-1,CSVEGGDSFYEQYF,TGCAGCGTTGAGGGGGGAGACTCGTTTTACGAGCAGTACTTC